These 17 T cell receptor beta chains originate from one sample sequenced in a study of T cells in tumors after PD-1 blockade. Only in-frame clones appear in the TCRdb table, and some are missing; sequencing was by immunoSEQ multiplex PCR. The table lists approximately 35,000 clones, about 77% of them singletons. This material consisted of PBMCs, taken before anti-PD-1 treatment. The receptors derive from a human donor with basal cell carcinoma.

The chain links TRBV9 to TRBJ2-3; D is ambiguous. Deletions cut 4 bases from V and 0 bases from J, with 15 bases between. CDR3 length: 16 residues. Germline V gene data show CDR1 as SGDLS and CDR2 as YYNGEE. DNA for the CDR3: TGTGCCAGCAGCCAGAGCGCTGGGGAAAGCACAGATACGCAGTATTTT. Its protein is CASSQSAGESTDTQYF.

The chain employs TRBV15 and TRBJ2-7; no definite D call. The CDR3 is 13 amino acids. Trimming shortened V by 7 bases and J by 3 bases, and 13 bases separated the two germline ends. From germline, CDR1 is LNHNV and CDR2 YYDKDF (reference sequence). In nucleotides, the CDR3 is TGTGCCACCACCACCTTCATTTGCTACGAGCAGTACTTC. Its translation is CATTTFICYEQYF.

The CDR3 region is CASSFFRGRGNQPQHF. Written as DNA, the CDR3 is TGTGCCAGTAGTTTCTTTCGGGGGCGCGGGAATCAGCCCCAGCATTTT. J is TRBJ1-5 and V is TRBV19; TRBD1 is a possible D gene (6 bases). Trimming took off 5 bases at V and 4 bases at J, with 18 bases between the two ends. The CDR3 contains 16 residues. Germline V lookup: CDR1 LNHDA, CDR2 SQIVND (reference sequence).

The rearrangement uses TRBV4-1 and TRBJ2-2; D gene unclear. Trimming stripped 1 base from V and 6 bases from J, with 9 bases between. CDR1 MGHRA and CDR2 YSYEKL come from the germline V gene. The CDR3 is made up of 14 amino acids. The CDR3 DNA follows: TGCGCCAGCAGCCAAGCGCCGAGGCCCGGGGAGCTGTTTTTT. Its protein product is CASSQAPRPGELFF.

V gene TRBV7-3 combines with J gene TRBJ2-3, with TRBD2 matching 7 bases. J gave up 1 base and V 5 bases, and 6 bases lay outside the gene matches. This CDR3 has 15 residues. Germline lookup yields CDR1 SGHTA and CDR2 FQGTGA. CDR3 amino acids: CASSTGRGGTDTQYF. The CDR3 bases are TGTGCCAGCAGCACGGGCCGGGGGGGCACAGATACGCAGTATTTT.

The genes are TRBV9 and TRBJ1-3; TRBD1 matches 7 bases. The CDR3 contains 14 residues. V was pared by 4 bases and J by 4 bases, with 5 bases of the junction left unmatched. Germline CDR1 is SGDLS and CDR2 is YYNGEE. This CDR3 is CASSPGTAGNTIYF. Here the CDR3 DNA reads TGTGCCAGCAGCCCAGGGACAGCAGGAAACACCATATATTTT.

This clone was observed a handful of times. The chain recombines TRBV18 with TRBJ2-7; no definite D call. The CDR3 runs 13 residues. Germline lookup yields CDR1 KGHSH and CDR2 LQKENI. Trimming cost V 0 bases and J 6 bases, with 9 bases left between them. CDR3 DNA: TGTGCCAGCTCACCACCGACGATATCCGAGCAGTACTTC. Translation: CASSPPTISEQYF.

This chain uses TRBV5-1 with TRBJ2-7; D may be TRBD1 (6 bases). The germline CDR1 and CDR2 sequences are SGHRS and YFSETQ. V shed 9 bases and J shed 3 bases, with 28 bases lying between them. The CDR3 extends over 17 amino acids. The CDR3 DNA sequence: TGCGCCACCCCCCCCCGGGTCGGGACACCCATCCTCTACGAGCAGTACTTC. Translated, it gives CATPPRVGTPILYEQYF. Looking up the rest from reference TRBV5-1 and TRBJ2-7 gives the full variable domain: KAGVTQTPRYLIKTRGQQVTLSCSPISGHRSVSWYQQTPGQGLQFLFEYFSETQRNKGNFPGRFSGRQFSNSRSEMNVSTLELGDSALYLCATPPRVGTPILYEQYFGPGTRLTVT.

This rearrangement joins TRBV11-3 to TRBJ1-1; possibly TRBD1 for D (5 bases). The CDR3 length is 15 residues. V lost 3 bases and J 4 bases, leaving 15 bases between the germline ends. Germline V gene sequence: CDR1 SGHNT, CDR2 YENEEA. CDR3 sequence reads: CASSFLGVGGTEAFF. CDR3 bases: TGTGCCAGCAGCTTTCTAGGGGTGGGCGGCACTGAAGCTTTCTTT.

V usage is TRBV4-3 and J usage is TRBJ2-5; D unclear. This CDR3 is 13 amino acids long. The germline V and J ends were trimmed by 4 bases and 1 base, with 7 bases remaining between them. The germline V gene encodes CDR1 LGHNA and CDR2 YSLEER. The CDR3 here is CASSLELQETQYF. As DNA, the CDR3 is TGCGCCAGCAGCCTCGAGCTCCAAGAGACCCAGTACTTC.

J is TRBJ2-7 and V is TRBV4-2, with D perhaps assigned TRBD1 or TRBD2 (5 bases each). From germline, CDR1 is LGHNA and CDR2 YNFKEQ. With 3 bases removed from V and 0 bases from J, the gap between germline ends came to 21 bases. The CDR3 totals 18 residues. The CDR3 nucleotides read TGTGCCAGCAGCCATTCTTATTCCGGGACGGCCAGCTCCTACGAGCAGTACTTC. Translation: CASSHSYSGTASSYEQYF.

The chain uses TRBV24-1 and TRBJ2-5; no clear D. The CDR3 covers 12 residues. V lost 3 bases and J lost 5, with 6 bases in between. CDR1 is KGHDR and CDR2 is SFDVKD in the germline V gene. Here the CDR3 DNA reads TGTGCCACCAGTGATAATAGGGAGACCCAGTACTTC. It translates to CATSDNRETQYF.

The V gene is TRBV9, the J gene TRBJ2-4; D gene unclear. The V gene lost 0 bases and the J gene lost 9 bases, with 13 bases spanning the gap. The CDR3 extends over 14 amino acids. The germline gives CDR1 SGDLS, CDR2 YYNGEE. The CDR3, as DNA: TGTGCCAGCAGCGTAGGTGACCTCCAAGTCATTCAGTACTTC. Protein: CASSVGDLQVIQYF.

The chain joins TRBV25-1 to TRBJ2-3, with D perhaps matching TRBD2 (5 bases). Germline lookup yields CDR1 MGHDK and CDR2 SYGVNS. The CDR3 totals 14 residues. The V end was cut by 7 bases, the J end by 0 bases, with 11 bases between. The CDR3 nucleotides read TGTGCCAGCACACGGGGTGCTAGCACAGATACGCAGTATTTT. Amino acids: CASTRGASTDTQYF.

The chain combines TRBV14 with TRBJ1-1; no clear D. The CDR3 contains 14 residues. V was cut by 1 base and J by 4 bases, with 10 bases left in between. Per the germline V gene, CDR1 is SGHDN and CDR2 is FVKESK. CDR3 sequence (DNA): TGTGCCAGCAGCCAAGGTATGCGGGGCACTGAAGCTTTCTTT. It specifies CASSQGMRGTEAFF.

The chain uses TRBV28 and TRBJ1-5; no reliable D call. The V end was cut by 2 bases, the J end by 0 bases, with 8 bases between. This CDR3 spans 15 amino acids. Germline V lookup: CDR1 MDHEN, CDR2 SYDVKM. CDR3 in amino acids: CASSLIGYSNQPQHF. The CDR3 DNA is TGTGCCAGCAGTTTAATTGGCTATAGCAATCAGCCCCAGCATTTT.

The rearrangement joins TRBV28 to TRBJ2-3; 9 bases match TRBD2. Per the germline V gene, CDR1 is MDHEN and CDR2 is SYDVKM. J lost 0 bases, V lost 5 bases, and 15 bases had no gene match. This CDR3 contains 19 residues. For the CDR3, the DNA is TGTGCCAGCAGTCCTCTTAGGGTAGCGGGGGTGGCTAGCACAGATACGCAGTATTTT. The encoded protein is CASSPLRVAGVASTDTQYF.